Sequencing of this TCR beta chain was carried out in a study of blood T cell repertoires in COVID-19. Study at large: Researchers got acute and convalescent COVID-19 samples from the United States, Italy and Spain. PBMCs, B-cell-depleted T cells, or T cells were the source of the cDNA or gDNA that made up the material.

Authors' processing steps: Amplified reference gene primers provided the basis for estimating nucleated cell counts. Profiling relied on immunoSEQ multiplex PCR, and the TCRdb table lists in-frame clones only, not all of them. The V and J calls and clone size are taken from that table; D and trimming were inferred from the DNA. This table holds fewer than 70,000 clones, roughly 80% found once. The sample consisted of peripheral blood. This receptor was taken from a woman of 80 years or more with acute or convalescent COVID-19.

In DNA form, the CDR3 reads TGCGCCAGCAGCTTGGATGGGCTTCACTCTGGAAACACCATATATTTT. Residues: CASSLDGLHSGNTIYF. The V and J genes are TRBV5-1 and TRBJ1-3, with D unresolved. The CDR3 is 16 amino acids. The V gene lost 0 bases and the J gene lost 0 bases, with 10 bases spanning the gap. Germline V gives CDR1 SGHRS, CDR2 YFSETQ.